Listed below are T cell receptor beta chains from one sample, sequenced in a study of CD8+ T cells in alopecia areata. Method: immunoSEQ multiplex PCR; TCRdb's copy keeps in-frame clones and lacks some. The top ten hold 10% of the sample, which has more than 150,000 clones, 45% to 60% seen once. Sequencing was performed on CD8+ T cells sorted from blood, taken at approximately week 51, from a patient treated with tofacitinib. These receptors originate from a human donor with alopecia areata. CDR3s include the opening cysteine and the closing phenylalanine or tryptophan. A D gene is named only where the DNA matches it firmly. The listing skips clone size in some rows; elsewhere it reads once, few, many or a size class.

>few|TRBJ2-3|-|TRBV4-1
CASSQEGRNTQYF
TGCGCCAGCAGCCAAGAGGGGAGGAATACGCAGTATTTT
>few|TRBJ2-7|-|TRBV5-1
CASSPDGTYEQYF
TGCGCCAGCAGCCCTGATGGTACCTACGAGCAGTACTTC
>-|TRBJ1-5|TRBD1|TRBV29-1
CSVVLQGTYSNQPQHF
TGCAGCGTTGTTTTACAGGGGACATATAGCAATCAGCCCCAGCATTTT
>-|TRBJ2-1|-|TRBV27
CASSLGRTVRNEQFF
TGTGCCAGCAGTTTAGGAAGGACAGTTCGCAATGAGCAGTTCTTC
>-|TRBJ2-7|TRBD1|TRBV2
CASSPQGNSAYEQYF
TGTGCCAGCAGCCCACAGGGGAACTCGGCCTACGAGCAGTACTTC
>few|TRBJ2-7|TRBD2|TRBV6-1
CASSDGGGPYEQYF
TGTGCCAGCAGTGACGGGGGGGGACCCTACGAGCAGTACTTC
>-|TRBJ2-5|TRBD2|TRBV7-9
CASSWGLAGGETQYF
TGTGCCAGCAGCTGGGGACTAGCGGGGGGAGAGACCCAGTACTTC
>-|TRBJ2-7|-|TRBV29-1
CSVGSGEHYEQYF
TGCAGCGTTGGGTCTGGGGAGCACTACGAGCAGTACTTC
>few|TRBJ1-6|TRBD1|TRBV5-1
CASSARQGSNSPLHF
TGCGCCAGCAGCGCTCGACAGGGGTCGAATTCACCCCTCCACTTT
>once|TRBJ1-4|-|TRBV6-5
CASGRGGEKLFF
TGTGCCAGCGGAAGAGGGGGTGAAAAACTGTTTTTT
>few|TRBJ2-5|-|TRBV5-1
CASSLSVGETQYF
TGCGCCAGCAGCTTGAGTGTGGGGGAGACCCAGTACTTC
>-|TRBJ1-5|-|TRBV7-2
CASSLAIDQPQHF
TGTGCCAGCAGCCTAGCGATTGATCAGCCCCAGCATTTT
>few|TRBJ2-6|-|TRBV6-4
CASSDRPGANVLTF
TGTGCCAGCAGTGACAGGCCGGGGGCCAACGTCCTGACTTTC
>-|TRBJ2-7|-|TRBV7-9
CASSDTGGGLYEQYF
TGTGCCAGCAGCGATACGGGGGGCGGGTTATACGAGCAGTACTTC
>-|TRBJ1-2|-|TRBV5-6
CASSLVGRRDYGYTF
TGTGCCAGCAGCTTGGTGGGCCGGAGAGACTATGGCTACACCTTC
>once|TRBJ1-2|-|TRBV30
CAQSDSGRNYGYTF
TGTGCCCAGTCGGATTCGGGACGGAACTATGGCTACACCTTC
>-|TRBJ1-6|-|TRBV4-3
CASSQTLDSYNSPLHF
TGCGCCAGCAGCCAAACGTTAGACTCCTATAATTCACCCCTCCACTTT
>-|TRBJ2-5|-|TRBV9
CASSVAPLGETQYF
TGTGCCAGCAGCGTAGCCCCCCTCGGGGAGACCCAGTACTTC
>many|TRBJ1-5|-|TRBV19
CASSRGRDQPQHF
TGTGCCAGTAGTAGGGGGAGGGATCAGCCCCAGCATTTT
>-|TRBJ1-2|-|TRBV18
CASSPGLVTKDPYGYTF
TGTGCCAGCTCACCAGGTCTTGTGACTAAAGACCCCTATGGCTACACCTTC
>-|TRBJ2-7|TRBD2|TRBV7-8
CASSISGSLLEQYF
TGTGCCAGCAGCATTAGCGGGAGCCTCCTCGAGCAGTACTTC
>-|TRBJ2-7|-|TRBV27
CASGPDSSYEQYF
TGTGCCAGCGGACCGGACAGCTCCTACGAGCAGTACTTC
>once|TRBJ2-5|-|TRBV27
CASRGIGEETQYF
TGTGCCAGCAGGGGCATTGGGGAAGAGACCCAGTACTTC
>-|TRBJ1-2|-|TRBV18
CASSPREMINYGYTF
TGTGCCAGCTCACCCCGGGAGATGATTAACTATGGCTACACCTTC
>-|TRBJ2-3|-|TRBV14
CASSHPRDQTEDTQYF
TGTGCCAGCAGCCACCCCCGGGACCAAACGGAAGACACGCAGTATTTT
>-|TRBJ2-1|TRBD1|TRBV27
CASRPGTGGYNEQFF
TGTGCCAGCAGACCCGGGACAGGGGGCTACAATGAGCAGTTCTTC
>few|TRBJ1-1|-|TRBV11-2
CASSLWAGPNTEAFF
TGTGCCAGCAGCTTATGGGCAGGGCCTAACACTGAAGCTTTCTTT
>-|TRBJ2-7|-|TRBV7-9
CASSQDSYEQYF
TGTGCCAGCAGCCAGGACAGCTACGAGCAGTACTTC
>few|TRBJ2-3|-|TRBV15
CATSRDRDSTDTQYF
TGTGCCACCAGCAGAGATAGGGACAGCACAGATACGCAGTATTTT
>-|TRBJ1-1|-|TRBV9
CASSVEGGEAFF
TGTGCCAGCAGCGTAGAGGGGGGAGAAGCTTTCTTT
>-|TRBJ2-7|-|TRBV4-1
CASSQAAGLDEQYF
TGCGCCAGCAGCCAAGCCGCAGGGCTGGACGAGCAGTACTTC
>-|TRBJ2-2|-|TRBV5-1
CASSLLGARTGELFF
TGCGCCAGCAGCTTGTTGGGGGCCCGCACCGGGGAGCTGTTTTTT
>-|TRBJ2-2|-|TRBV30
CAWTPRDSLNTGELFF
TGTGCCTGGACCCCCAGGGACTCACTCAACACCGGGGAGCTGTTTTTT
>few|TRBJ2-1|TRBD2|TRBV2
CASSEVAAGGRNEQFF
TGTGCCAGCAGTGAAGTGGCGGCGGGGGGGAGAAATGAGCAGTTCTTC
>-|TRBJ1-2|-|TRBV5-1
CASSLEVRNGYTF
TGCGCCAGCAGCTTGGAAGTGCGGAATGGCTACACCTTC
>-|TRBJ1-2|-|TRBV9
CASSVGADGYGYTF
TGTGCCAGCAGCGTAGGGGCGGATGGCTATGGCTACACCTTC
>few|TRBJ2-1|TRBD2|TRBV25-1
CASSVGRGDEQFF
TGTGCCAGCAGTGTTGGGAGGGGCGATGAGCAGTTCTTC
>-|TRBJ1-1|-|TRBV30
CAWTPIGAEAFF
TGTGCCTGGACTCCGATTGGGGCTGAAGCTTTCTTT
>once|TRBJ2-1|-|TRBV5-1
CASSLISRGSYNEQFF
TGCGCCAGCAGCTTAATAAGCAGGGGTAGTTACAATGAGCAGTTCTTC
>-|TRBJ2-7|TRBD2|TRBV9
CASESRRGIYEQYF
TGTGCCAGCGAGTCTCGGCGGGGGATCTACGAGCAGTACTTC
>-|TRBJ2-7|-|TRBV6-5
CASSEGGNAYEQYF
TGTGCCAGCAGTGAAGGGGGGAATGCCTACGAGCAGTACTTC
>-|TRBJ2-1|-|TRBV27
CASRQVLGYNEQFF
TGTGCCAGCAGACAAGTGTTGGGATACAATGAGCAGTTCTTC
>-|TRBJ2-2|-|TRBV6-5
CASSRGTGELFF
TGTGCCAGCTCACGGGGCACCGGGGAGCTGTTTTTT
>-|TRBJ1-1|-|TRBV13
CASSPTVNTEAFF
TGTGCCAGCAGCCCTACAGTGAACACTGAAGCTTTCTTT
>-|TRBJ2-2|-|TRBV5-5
CASSLKGTNTGELFF
TGTGCCAGCAGCTTAAAGGGAACGAACACCGGGGAGCTGTTTTTT
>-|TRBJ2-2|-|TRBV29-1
CSVARDGTGELFF
TGCAGCGTTGCAAGAGATGGGACCGGGGAGCTGTTTTTT
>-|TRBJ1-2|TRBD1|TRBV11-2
CASSSNRDSRNYGYTF
TGTGCCAGCAGCTCGAACCGGGACAGCAGAAACTATGGCTACACCTTC
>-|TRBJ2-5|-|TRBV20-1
CSAHNQETQYF
TGCAGTGCCCATAACCAAGAGACCCAGTACTTC
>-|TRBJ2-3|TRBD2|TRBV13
CASSSAGDLTDTQYF
TGTGCCAGCAGCTCAGCGGGGGACCTGACAGATACGCAGTATTTT
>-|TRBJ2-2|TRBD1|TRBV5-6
CASSLAGGGTGELFF
TGTGCCAGCAGCTTGGCAGGGGGCGGGACCGGGGAGCTGTTTTTT
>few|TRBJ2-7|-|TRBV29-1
CSTPPGTTYEQYF
TGCAGCACCCCCCCTGGGACAACTTACGAGCAGTACTTC